A single sample gave rise to the 23 T cell receptor beta chains below, sequenced in a study of blood T cell repertoires in COVID-19. Libraries were prepared by immunoSEQ multiplex PCR; TCRdb keeps only in-frame clonotypes and omits some of them. The repertoire holds 300,000 to 400,000 clones, with 85% to 90% as singletons. The sequenced sample was PBMCs or T cells enriched from blood (not recorded which). These receptors were collected from a man between 18 and 35 years old who had recovered from COVID-19.

The chain carries TRBV10-3 and TRBJ2-5, with 12 positions matching TRBD2. This CDR3 region has 18 residues. V lost 8 bases, J lost 4 bases, and 17 bases stayed unmatched. Germline CDR1 and CDR2: ENHRY and SYGVKD. For the CDR3, the DNA is TGTGCCATCGGGGGACTAGCGGGCCCTAAAATGGGTCCAGAGACCCAGTACTTC. Encoded protein: CAIGGLAGPKMGPETQYF.

The rearrangement uses TRBV24-1 and TRBJ2-1; TRBD2 is a possible D gene (7 bases). Trimming removed 5 bases at V and 10 bases at J, with 20 bases between. From germline, CDR1 is KGHDR and CDR2 SFDVKD. This CDR3 region has 15 residues. The CDR3 spells CATSASTRGGGEQFF. The DNA for the CDR3 is TGTGCCACCAGTGCTAGCACTAGGGGGGGCGGGGAGCAGTTCTTC.

The chain joins TRBV24-1 to TRBJ2-7; 7 bases are a match to TRBD2. Germline CDR1 is KGHDR and CDR2 is SFDVKD. V shed 9 bases and J 6 bases; nucleotides not matched to a gene: 7. The CDR3 totals 12 residues. The CDR3 spells CATRYCGGEQYF. The CDR3 bases are TGTGCCACCCGTTATTGCGGGGGCGAGCAGTACTTC.

J is TRBJ2-1 and V is TRBV6-5, with D tentatively TRBD2 (5 bases). There are 15 residues in the CDR3. Germline-derived CDR1 and CDR2 are MNHEY and SVGAGI. The CDR3 DNA sequence: TGTGTGTCTCGGGAAGGGAGCGGTCCGGCTTATGAGCAGTTCTTC. Protein sequence: CVSREGSGPAYEQFF.

The V gene is TRBV11-2, the J gene TRBJ1-2, with TRBD1 matching over 10 bases. V trimming: 5 bases; J trimming: 8 bases; junction bases outside the gene matches: 8. The CDR3 sequence is 14 residues long. Germline-derived CDR1 and CDR2 are SGHAT and FQNNGV. The CDR3 region has the DNA TGTGCCAGCAGCAAGAGGACAGGGGGAGACGGCTACACCTTC. This codes for CASSKRTGGDGYTF.

The chain uses TRBV6-5 and TRBJ2-2; D possibly corresponds to TRBD1 (6 bases). Trimming cost V 7 bases and J 1 base, with 13 bases left between them. The length of the CDR3 is 15 residues. Germline loops: CDR1 MNHEY, CDR2 SVGAGI. The CDR3 nucleotides are TGTGCCAGCATGTCGGGACAAGTGAACACCGGGGAGCTGTTTTTT. This sequence encodes CASMSGQVNTGELFF.

V usage is TRBV14 and J usage is TRBJ1-3; D not certain. In germline, CDR1 is SGHDN, CDR2 FVKESK. This CDR3 has 15 amino acids. Trimming removed 1 base at V and 4 bases at J, with 11 bases between. In nucleotides, the CDR3 is TGTGCCAGCAGCCAAGTTTCCGGGATCGGAAACACCATATATTTT. It is translated as CASSQVSGIGNTIYF.

V is TRBV4-1 and J is TRBJ1-3, with no clear D. Germline V gene data show CDR1 as MGHRA and CDR2 as YSYEKL. The CDR3 is 16 amino acids. V was clipped by 1 base and J by 0 bases, with 10 bases between them. CDR3 bases: TGCGCCAGCAGCCAAGGGCCCATTTACTCTGGAAACACCATATATTTT. Translating gives CASSQGPIYSGNTIYF.

This clone was detected only once. The V gene is TRBV3-1 (or the pseudogene TRBV3-2), the J gene TRBJ1-6, with D perhaps TRBD1 (6 bases). V was clipped by 4 bases and J by 5 bases, with 12 bases between them. The CDR3 has 15 residues. Germline V gives CDR1 LGHDT, CDR2 YNNKEL (reference sequence). The CDR3 coding sequence is TGTGCCAGCAGCCGACCCAACAGGGATAATTCACCCCTCCACTTT. It encodes CASSRPNRDNSPLHF.

About this clone itself: The sample has other DNA sequences that encode this CDR3 too. The CDR3 sequence: CASSIQGSQPQHF. The CDR3 DNA reads TGTGCCAGTAGTATTCAGGGGTCGCAGCCCCAGCATTTT. The chain combines TRBV19 with TRBJ1-5; D is possibly TRBD1 (6 bases). V was shortened by 3 bases and J by 7 bases, with 10 bases between the two germline ends. Germline assignment: CDR1 LNHDA and CDR2 SQIVND (reference sequence). This CDR3 contains 13 residues.

The chain is built from TRBV13 and TRBJ2-3; 7 nucleotides agree with TRBD1. V dropped 5 bases and J dropped 2; count of bases not matched to a gene: 10. This CDR3 region has 16 residues. Per germline, CDR1 PRHDT and CDR2 FYEKMQ (reference sequence). The CDR3 coding sequence is TGTGCCAGCAGCCAACCTACAGGGGCCCCCACAGATACGCAGTATTTT. It translates to CASSQPTGAPTDTQYF.

This chain links TRBV7-9 with TRBJ2-7, with 10 bases lining up with TRBD2. The germline CDR1 and CDR2 sequences are SEHNR and FQNEAQ (reference sequence). Losses at the gene ends were 5 bases for V and 4 bases for J; bases not matched to a gene: 8. The CDR3 is 15 amino acids. The CDR3 bases are TGTGCCAGCAGCGTCTCCGGGACTAGCGCATACGAGCAGTACTTC. Translating gives CASSVSGTSAYEQYF.

J is TRBJ2-1 and V is TRBV3-1 (or the pseudogene TRBV3-2); no clear D gene. V lost 2 bases and J lost 6, with 5 bases in between. The CDR3 has 12 residues. The germline CDR1 and CDR2 sequences are LGHDT and YNNKEL (reference sequence). CDR3 amino acids: CASSQSVNEQFF. The CDR3 DNA is TGTGCCAGCAGCCAATCGGTCAATGAGCAGTTCTTC.

The chain couples TRBV5-1 to TRBJ2-3; possible D gene TRBD2, 6 bases. The CDR3 loop spans 20 amino acids. Trimming shortened V by 2 bases and J by 4 bases, and 29 bases separated the two germline ends. Germline V lookup: CDR1 SGHRS, CDR2 YFSETQ. For the CDR3, the DNA is TGCGCCAGCAGCTTAGCCTGGCTAGCGAACCGCCCGGGCACGTCAGATACGCAGTATTTT. It encodes CASSLAWLANRPGTSDTQYF.

This sequence joins TRBV3-1 (or the pseudogene TRBV3-2) and TRBJ2-5; D remains ambiguous. CDR1 and CDR2 (germline): LGHDT, YNNKEL (reference sequence). V was shortened by 2 bases and J by 5 bases, with 15 bases between the two germline ends. The CDR3 contains 15 residues. This CDR3 is CASSQSCSRSETQYF. CDR3 nucleotide sequence: TGTGCCAGCAGCCAAAGTTGTTCTCGGTCGGAGACCCAGTACTTC.

This chain links TRBV19 with TRBJ2-1; D unresolved. The CDR3 extends over 13 amino acids. CDR1 and CDR2 (germline): LNHDA, SQIVND (reference sequence). The CDR3 spells CATSQTPSNEQFF. CDR3 nucleotide sequence: TGTGCTACCTCTCAGACTCCCTCGAATGAGCAGTTCTTC.

This clone was counted a single time. The chain links TRBV9 to TRBJ2-3, with 7 bases lining up with TRBD2. This CDR3 has 14 residues. Germline-derived CDR1 and CDR2 are SGDLS and YYNGEE. Trimming cost V 6 bases and J 2 bases; bases outside gene matches: 6. The CDR3 region is CASTVGTNTDTQYF. Written as DNA, the CDR3 is TGTGCCAGCACCGTGGGGACTAACACAGATACGCAGTATTTT.

The chain joins TRBV2 to TRBJ1-5, with 8 bases that match TRBD1. CDR1 is SNHLY, CDR2 FYNNEI, per germline. CDR3 size: 14 residues. V was pared by 6 bases and J by 4 bases, with 5 bases of the junction left unmatched. In DNA form, the CDR3 reads TGTGCCAGCAGGCAGGGGGCTAGTAATCAGCCCCAGCATTTT. Translating gives CASRQGASNQPQHF.

This sequence joins TRBV5-6 and TRBJ2-7, with D possibly being TRBD1 (5 bases). There are 13 residues in the CDR3. CDR1 is SGHDT and CDR2 is YYEEEE in the germline V gene. V was trimmed by 2 bases and J by 5 bases, leaving 11 bases between them. CDR3 sequence: CASSFDRYHEQYF. CDR3 DNA: TGTGCCAGCAGCTTCGACAGATATCACGAGCAGTACTTC. The variable domain in full, with the rest retrieved from reference TRBV5-6 and TRBJ2-7, is DAGVTQSPTHLIKTRGQQVTLRCSPKSGHDTVSWYQQALGQGPQFIFQYYEEEERQRGNFPDRFSGHQFPNYSSELNVNALLLGDSALYLCASSFDRYHEQYFGPGTRLTVT.

Of note for this clone: Other nucleotide sequences from this sample produce the same CDR3. The chain carries TRBV20-1 and TRBJ1-2, with unresolved D. The germline V gene has CDR1 DFQATT and CDR2 SNEGSKA (reference sequence). The length of the CDR3 is 9 residues. Trimming stripped 3 bases from V and 7 bases from J, with 3 bases between. This CDR3 reads CSASRGYTF. In DNA form, the CDR3 reads TGCAGTGCTAGCCGTGGCTACACCTTC.

The chain couples TRBV28 to TRBJ2-7; D is uncertain. The CDR3 extends over 12 amino acids. Per germline, CDR1 MDHEN and CDR2 SYDVKM. V was trimmed by 4 bases and J by 5 bases, leaving 9 bases between them. CDR3 residues: CASSSPGHEQYF. The CDR3 DNA follows: TGTGCCAGCAGTTCCCCTGGGCACGAGCAGTACTTC.

This sequence joins TRBV21-1 and TRBJ2-1; TRBD2 is taken as the D call from the table, unchecked against the DNA. TRBV21-1 is classified as a pseudogene. The CDR3 totals 15 residues. The CDR3 loop reads CASSKGLAGYNEQFF. The DNA for the CDR3 is TGTGCCAGCAGCAAGGGACTAGCGGGGTACAATGAGCAGTTCTTC.

V usage is TRBV7-3 and J usage is TRBJ2-2; a weak D match, TRBD2 (6 bases). This CDR3 is 17 amino acids long. Germline-derived CDR1 and CDR2 are SGHTA and FQGTGA. Between the trimmed V and J ends, which lost 6 bases and 7 bases, there was a span of 24 bases. The CDR3 region has the DNA TGTGCCAGCAGGATTCAACCGGGACTCGGCTTGGGCGGGGAGCTGTTTTTT. Amino acids: CASRIQPGLGLGGELFF. The full variable domain, completed using reference TRBV7-3 and TRBJ2-2, is GAGVSQTPSNKVTEKGKYVELRCDPISGHTALYWYRQSLGQGPEFLIYFQGTGAADDSGLPNDRFFAVRPEGSVSTLKIQRTERGDSAVYLCASRIQPGLGLGGELFFGEGSRLTVL.